Shown below are 32 T cell receptor beta chains from a single sample sequenced in a study of cytomegalovirus exposure and HLA in healthy donors. The PCR made use of 60 Vbeta and 13 Jbeta primers. This table comes from immunoSEQ multiplex PCR, and its TCRdb copy is limited to in-frame clones, with some not included. The sample shows about 97,000 clones, about 75% of them seen only once. Sequenced sample: PBMCs. Every receptor here comes from a man aged 50 to 60 in good health and CMV-seronegative.

This clone was seen only a few times. The chain has TRBV6-5 and TRBJ2-5; TRBD1 matches at 8 bases. The end of the DNA is better explained by TRBJ2-7, so the J call may be wrong. CDR3 length equals 14 residues. CDR1 is MNHEY and CDR2 is SVGAGI in the germline V gene. CDR3 loop: CAKSPSTGAYEQYF. CDR3 sequence (DNA): TGTGCCAAGAGTCCTTCGACAGGGGCCTACGAGCAGTACTTC.

This clone was counted a few times. The chain combines TRBV4-1 with TRBJ2-7; possible D gene TRBD1, 6 bases. From germline, CDR1 is MGHRA and CDR2 YSYEKL. CDR3 length: 13 amino acids. The V end was cut by 0 bases, the J end by 8 bases, with 11 bases between. CDR3 residues: CASSQDTDSKQYF. The CDR3 region has the DNA TGCGCCAGCAGCCAAGACACGGACAGTAAGCAGTACTTC.

The genes are TRBV28 and TRBJ1-2, with 8 bases that match TRBD1. The V gene's germline CDR1 is MDHEN and CDR2 SYDVKM. The CDR3 runs 13 residues. Trimming removed 4 bases from V and 7 bases from J; junction bases left unmatched: 5. The CDR3 spells CASSSRTGLGYTF. CDR3 in DNA: TGTGCCAGCAGTTCACGGACAGGGCTTGGCTACACCTTC.

The chain uses TRBV30 and TRBJ2-7; maybe TRBD1 (6 bases). This CDR3 contains 11 residues. Germline loops: CDR1 GTSNPN, CDR2 SVGIG (reference sequence). Trimming left V 4 bases short and J 6 bases short, with 10 bases between. This chain's CDR3 is CAWTLRGEQYF. CDR3 nucleotide sequence: TGTGCCTGGACCCTCAGGGGCGAGCAGTACTTC.

The chain is built from TRBV7-2 and TRBJ2-5, with TRBD1 matching 8 bases. The germline gives CDR1 SGHTA, CDR2 FQGNSA. With V trimmed by 3 bases and J by 2 bases, 5 bases remained unmatched. The CDR3 is 15 residues long. The CDR3 region is CASSFQGALQETQYF. The CDR3 nucleotides are TGTGCCAGCAGCTTCCAGGGGGCCCTACAAGAGACCCAGTACTTC. Based on the CDR3 plus reference TRBV7-2 and TRBJ2-5, the full variable domain is GAGVSQSPSNKVTEKGKDVELRCDPISGHTALYWYRQSLGQGLEFLIYFQGNSAPDKSGLPSDRFSAERTGGSVSTLTIQRTQQEDSAVYLCASSFQGALQETQYFGPGTRLLVL.

The gene calls are TRBV19 and TRBJ1-5; 7 bases line up with TRBD1. The CDR3 is made up of 15 amino acids. CDR1 and CDR2 (germline): LNHDA, SQIVND (reference sequence). Trimming removed 0 bases from V and 6 bases from J; junction bases left unmatched: 5. The CDR3 bases are TGTGCCAGTAGTATAGAGACAGGGTTAGGTCAGCCCCAGCATTTT. Translated, it gives CASSIETGLGQPQHF.

This chain links TRBV9 with TRBJ1-2; weak D call: TRBD1 (6 bases). In germline, CDR1 is SGDLS, CDR2 YYNGEE. The CDR3 is 14 residues long. Trimming removed 5 bases from V and 6 bases from J, with 17 bases in between. This CDR3 is CASRPETGTNGYTF. The CDR3 region has the DNA TGTGCCAGCAGACCAGAGACAGGCACAAATGGCTACACCTTC.

The CDR3 region has the DNA TGCAGCGCTGGTGAACCGGGAGCCTACGAGCAGTACTTC. It specifies CSAGEPGAYEQYF. The V call is TRBV29-1, the J call TRBJ2-7; D may be TRBD2 (6 bases). The germline gives CDR1 SQVTM, CDR2 ANQGSEA. The CDR3 has 13 amino acids. V was pared by 7 bases and J by 2 bases, with 15 bases between.

The chain combines TRBV18 with TRBJ1-2; the match to TRBD1 covers 9 bases. This CDR3 is built from 17 residues. V trimming: 3 bases; J trimming: 8 bases; junction bases outside the gene matches: 16. Germline V gene data show CDR1 as KGHSH and CDR2 as LQKENI. Here the CDR3 DNA reads TGTGCCAGCTCACCGCATCCGCCTTCCGGGACAGGGAAAGGCTACACCTTC. This gives the protein CASSPHPPSGTGKGYTF. The complete variable domain, with remaining parts taken from reference TRBV18 and TRBJ1-2, reads NAGVMQNPRHLVRRRGQEARLRCSPMKGHSHVYWYRQLPEEGLKFMVYLQKENIIDESGMPKERFSAEFPKEGPSILRIQQVVRGDSAAYFCASSPHPPSGTGKGYTFGSGTRLTVV.

The chain couples TRBV10-1 to TRBJ2-1; TRBD1 aligns across 8 bases. With 4 bases clipped from V and 3 bases from J, the junction kept 2 bases outside the gene matches. This CDR3 is 14 amino acids long. CDR1 and CDR2 from the germline V gene are WNHNN and SYGVQD (reference sequence). DNA of the CDR3: TGCGCCAGCAGTGCGGGGACAGGCTACAATGAGCAGTTCTTC. Its protein product is CASSAGTGYNEQFF.

The gene calls are TRBV7-9 and TRBJ2-6, with a possible D match to TRBD2 (7 bases). This CDR3 contains 15 residues. V was pared by 6 bases and J by 1 base, with 10 bases between. Germline V CDR1 and CDR2: SEHNR, FQNEAQ (reference sequence). This chain's CDR3 is CASREGGSGANVLTF. DNA for the CDR3: TGTGCCAGCAGAGAGGGGGGGTCTGGGGCCAACGTCCTGACTTTC.

V gene TRBV9 combines with J gene TRBJ1-1; TRBD1 aligns across 8 bases. The CDR3 runs to 16 residues. Germline loops: CDR1 SGDLS, CDR2 YYNGEE. The V and J ends lost 3 bases and 3 bases, in that order; junction bases with no gene match: 10. The CDR3 region has the DNA TGTGCCAGCAGCGCCCCGGGACAGGAAATCCACACTGAAGCTTTCTTT. Amino acids: CASSAPGQEIHTEAFF.

The chain employs TRBV6-1 and TRBJ2-5, with 8 bases lining up with TRBD1. The end of the DNA fits TRBJ2-7 better, so the J call may be wrong. CDR1 is MNHNS and CDR2 is SASEGT in the germline V gene. The CDR3 contains 15 residues. As DNA, the CDR3 is TGTGCCAGCAGTGGAGCCAACAGGGGGTTTAGCGAGCAGTACTTC. Translating gives CASSGANRGFSEQYF.

V gene TRBV7-3 combines with J gene TRBJ2-5; D remains ambiguous. Trimming pared 4 bases from V and 5 bases from J, leaving 11 bases between. Germline V gene lookup returns CDR1 SGHTA and CDR2 FQGTGA. The CDR3 runs 13 residues. The CDR3 loop is CASSSAVWETQYF. The CDR3, as DNA: TGTGCCAGCAGCTCGGCGGTTTGGGAGACCCAGTACTTC.

V gene TRBV19 combines with J gene TRBJ2-5, with 15 bases that match TRBD2. Trimming took 4 bases from V and 7 from J; bases not matched to a gene: 4. Germline values: CDR1 LNHDA, CDR2 SQIVND (reference sequence). The CDR3 consists of 15 residues. The CDR3 spells CASSTRGLAGGTQYF. The CDR3, as DNA: TGTGCCAGTAGTACCCGGGGACTAGCGGGAGGGACCCAGTACTTC.

The gene calls are TRBV7-9 and TRBJ2-7, with D perhaps TRBD1 (6 bases). From germline, CDR1 is SEHNR and CDR2 FQNEAQ (reference sequence). Trimming removed 3 bases at V and 1 base at J, with 13 bases between. This CDR3 is built from 15 residues. CDR3 DNA: TGTGCCAGCAGCTTGGGGGCAGGGCCATCCTACGAGCAGTACTTC. It codes for CASSLGAGPSYEQYF.

The table lists this clone with a few counts. The junction does not match germline at one end; this may be a read error. V usage is TRBV5-4 and J usage is TRBJ2-1; maybe TRBD1 (5 bases). CDR1 and CDR2 from the germline V gene are SGHNT and YYREEE (reference sequence). The CDR3 has 14 amino acids. Here the CDR3 reads CASSFRQGDNEQFF. The CDR3 nucleotides read TGCGCCAGCAGCTTTCGGCAGGGTGACAATGAGCAGTTCTTC.

V usage is TRBV6-5 and J usage is TRBJ1-5; the match to TRBD1 covers 10 bases. CDR1 and CDR2 from the germline V gene are MNHEY and SVGAGI. V lost 6 bases, J lost 7 bases, and 9 bases stayed unmatched. The CDR3 covers 15 residues. The CDR3 nucleotides read TGTGCCAGCAGCCCAGACAGGGGGCGCCGGCAGCCCCAGCATTTT. Amino acid sequence: CASSPDRGRRQPQHF.

This clone has only a few counts. The gene calls are TRBV12-5 and TRBJ2-7, with unresolved D. Trimming pared 1 base from V and 4 bases from J, leaving 8 bases between. This CDR3 is built from 13 residues. CDR1 is LGHNT, CDR2 FRNRAP, per germline. CDR3 sequence: CASGLEESYEQYF. CDR3 DNA: TGTGCTAGTGGTTTGGAGGAGTCTTACGAGCAGTACTTC.

This rearrangement joins TRBV19 to TRBJ2-1, with 8 bases matching TRBD1. The germline gives CDR1 LNHDA, CDR2 SQIVND (reference sequence). The CDR3 sequence is 14 residues long. V gave up 4 bases and J gave up 3 bases; unmatched junction bases: 2. CDR3 nucleotides: TGTGCCAGTAGTAAAGACAGGGGCTACAATGAGCAGTTCTTC. It yields the protein CASSKDRGYNEQFF. The entire variable domain, with the rest obtained from reference TRBV19 and TRBJ2-1, is as follows: DGGITQSPKYLFRKEGQNVTLSCEQNLNHDAMYWYRQDPGQGLRLIYYSQIVNDFQKGDIAEGYSVSREKKESFPLTVTSAQKNPTAFYLCASSKDRGYNEQFFGPGTRLTVL.

V usage is TRBV7-8 and J usage is TRBJ2-7; perhaps TRBD1 as D (6 bases). Germline V CDR1 and CDR2: SGHVS, FQNEAQ. This CDR3 spans 13 amino acids. Deletions cut 5 bases from V and 2 bases from J, with 10 bases between. The CDR3 DNA reads as TGTGCCAGCAGCCCCGACAGGACCTACGAGCAGTACTTC. Protein sequence: CASSPDRTYEQYF.

The V and J genes are TRBV2 and TRBJ2-1; TRBD2 aligns across 13 bases. The CDR3 consists of 16 residues. Trimming at V came to 4 bases and at J to 7 bases, leaving 7 bases not matched to a gene. CDR1 and CDR2 (germline): SNHLY, FYNNEI. The CDR3: CASSVELAGGLNEQFF. CDR3 coding DNA: TGTGCCAGCAGTGTCGAACTAGCGGGGGGGTTAAATGAGCAGTTCTTC. Full variable domain (remainder filled in from reference TRBV2 and TRBJ2-1): EPEVTQTPSHQVTQMGQEVILRCVPISNHLYFYWYRQILGQKVEFLVSFYNNEISEKSEIFDDQFSVERPDGSNFTLKIRSTKLEDSAMYFCASSVELAGGLNEQFFGPGTRLTVL.

The chain employs TRBV5-6 and TRBJ1-3; D unresolved. Germline loops: CDR1 SGHDT, CDR2 YYEEEE. The V end was cut by 2 bases, the J end by 4 bases, with 7 bases between. CDR3 length: 13 amino acids. CDR3 protein: CASSFVPGNTIYF. CDR3 coding DNA: TGTGCCAGCAGCTTCGTCCCCGGAAACACCATATATTTT. Complete variable domain (other parts from reference TRBV5-6 and TRBJ1-3): DAGVTQSPTHLIKTRGQQVTLRCSPKSGHDTVSWYQQALGQGPQFIFQYYEEEERQRGNFPDRFSGHQFPNYSSELNVNALLLGDSALYLCASSFVPGNTIYFGEGSWLTVV.

The chain combines TRBV2 with TRBJ1-1; perhaps TRBD1 as D (6 bases). The V and J ends lost 8 bases and 1 base respectively, with 8 bases between them. The CDR3 extends over 12 amino acids. Germline lookup yields CDR1 SNHLY and CDR2 FYNNEI. The CDR3 bases are TGTGCCAGCTGGGGACAGAACACTGAAGCTTTCTTT. Its translation: CASWGQNTEAFF.

The CDR3 nucleotides read TGTGCCAGCAGTGACCCTTTCGGGGGGAGTAACACTGAAGCTTTCTTT. Its protein is CASSDPFGGSNTEAFF. The chain links TRBV2 to TRBJ1-1, with TRBD1 as a possible D gene (5 bases). Germline lookup yields CDR1 SNHLY and CDR2 FYNNEI. Trimming took 3 bases from V and 2 from J, leaving 16 bases between them. This CDR3 region has 16 residues.

This sequence joins TRBV13 and TRBJ1-5, with a weak D call TRBD1 (6 bases). Germline V gene sequence: CDR1 PRHDT, CDR2 FYEKMQ (reference sequence). The length of the CDR3 is 18 residues. The V and J ends lost 5 bases and 6 bases respectively, with 26 bases between them. The CDR3 coding sequence is TGTGCCAGCAGCCTATCCCTCCTTATTACAGGGACCCCTCAGCCCCAGCATTTT. Amino acid sequence: CASSLSLLITGTPQPQHF.

This clone was seen a few times. This chain uses TRBV9 with TRBJ1-6, with a tentative D call TRBD1 (6 bases). Germline CDR1 reads SGDLS; CDR2 reads YYNGEE. The CDR3 sequence is 12 residues long. V lost 3 bases, J lost 14 bases, and 12 bases lay in between. CDR3 sequence: CASSDRGGTLHF. CDR3 in DNA: TGTGCCAGCAGCGACCGGGGGGGCACCCTCCACTTT. The whole variable domain, filled in from reference TRBV9 and TRBJ1-6, reads DSGVTQTPKHLITATGQRVTLRCSPRSGDLSVYWYQQSLDQGLQFLIQYYNGEERAKGNILERFSAQQFPDLHSELNLSSLELGDSALYFCASSDRGGTLHFGNGTRLTVT.

This clone showed up just a few times. CDR3 amino acids: CASHRGPEAFF. The CDR3 DNA is TGTGCCAGCCACAGGGGCCCCGAAGCTTTCTTT. The rearrangement links TRBV6-5 to TRBJ1-1; 7 positions match TRBD1. V dropped 8 bases and J dropped 8; count of bases not matched to a gene: 5. Germline CDR1 reads MNHEY; CDR2 reads SVGAGI. The CDR3 contains 11 residues.

The gene calls are TRBV25-1 and TRBJ2-3; tentatively, D is TRBD2 (6 bases). V was clipped by 2 bases and J by 2 bases, with 14 bases between them. This CDR3 region has 16 residues. In germline, CDR1 is MGHDK, CDR2 SYGVNS. The CDR3 DNA is TGTGCCAGCAGTGAAAGATCCGGGACTTCCACAGATACGCAGTATTTT. It specifies CASSERSGTSTDTQYF.

The V gene is TRBV25-1, the J gene TRBJ1-2; D unclear. Germline CDR1 and CDR2: MGHDK and SYGVNS. The CDR3 runs 15 residues. The V and J ends lost 1 base and 4 bases respectively, with 13 bases between them. The chain's CDR3 is CASSESPGPSYGYTF. CDR3 DNA sequence: TGTGCCAGCAGTGAATCCCCAGGTCCAAGCTATGGCTACACCTTC.

CDR3 amino acids: CAWAAGRSGANVLTF. The CDR3 nucleotides are TGTGCCTGGGCCGCGGGGCGCTCTGGGGCCAACGTCCTGACTTTC. The chain recombines TRBV30 with TRBJ2-6; D perhaps matches TRBD2 (6 bases). This CDR3 has 15 residues. V was shortened by 5 bases and J by 0 bases, with 11 bases between the two germline ends. Per germline, CDR1 GTSNPN and CDR2 SVGIG (reference sequence).

This chain uses TRBV6-1 with TRBJ2-1, with 15 bases fitting TRBD2. The CDR3 loop spans 15 amino acids. The junction had 8 bases not matched to a gene; V was cut back by 6 bases and J by 11 bases. Germline V gives CDR1 MNHNS, CDR2 SASEGT. In DNA, the CDR3 is TGTGCCAGCAGACTCGGACTAGCGGGAGGGGGACAGCAGTTCTTC. This translates into CASRLGLAGGGQQFF.